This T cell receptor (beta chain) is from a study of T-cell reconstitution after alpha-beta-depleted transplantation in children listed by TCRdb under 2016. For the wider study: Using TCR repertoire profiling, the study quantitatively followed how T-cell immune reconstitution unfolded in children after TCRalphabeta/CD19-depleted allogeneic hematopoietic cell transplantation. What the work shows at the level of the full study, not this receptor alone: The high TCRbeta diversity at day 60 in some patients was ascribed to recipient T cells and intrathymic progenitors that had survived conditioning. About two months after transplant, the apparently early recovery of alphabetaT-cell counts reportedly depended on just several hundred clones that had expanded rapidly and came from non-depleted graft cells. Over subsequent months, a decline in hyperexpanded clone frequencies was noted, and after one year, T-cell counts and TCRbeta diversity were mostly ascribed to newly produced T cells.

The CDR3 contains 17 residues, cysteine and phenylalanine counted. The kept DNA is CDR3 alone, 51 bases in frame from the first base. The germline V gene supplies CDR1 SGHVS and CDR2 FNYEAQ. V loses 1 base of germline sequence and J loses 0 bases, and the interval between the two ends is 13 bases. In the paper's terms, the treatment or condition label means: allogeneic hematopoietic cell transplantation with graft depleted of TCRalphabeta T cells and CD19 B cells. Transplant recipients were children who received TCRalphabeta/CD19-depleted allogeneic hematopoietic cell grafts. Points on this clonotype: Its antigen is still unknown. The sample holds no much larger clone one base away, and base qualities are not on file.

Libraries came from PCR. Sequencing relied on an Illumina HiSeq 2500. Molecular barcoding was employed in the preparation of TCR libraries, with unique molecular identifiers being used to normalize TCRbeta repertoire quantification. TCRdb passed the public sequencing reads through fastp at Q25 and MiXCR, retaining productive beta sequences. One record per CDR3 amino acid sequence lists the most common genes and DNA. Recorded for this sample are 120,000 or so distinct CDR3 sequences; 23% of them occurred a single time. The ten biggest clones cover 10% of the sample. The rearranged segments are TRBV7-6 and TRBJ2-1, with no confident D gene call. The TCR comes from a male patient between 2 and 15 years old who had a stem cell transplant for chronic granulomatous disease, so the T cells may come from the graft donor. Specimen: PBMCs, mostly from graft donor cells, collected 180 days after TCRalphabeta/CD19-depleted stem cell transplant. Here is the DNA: TGTGCCAGCAGCTTAGAGGTACCATCGAGCTCCTACAATGAGCAGTTCTTC. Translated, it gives CASSLEVPSSSYNEQFF.